The rows below give T cell receptor beta chains drawn from one sample of a study of T cell responses to AZD1222 COVID-19 vaccine. Only in-frame clones appear in the TCRdb table, and some are missing; sequencing was by immunoSEQ multiplex PCR. The sample includes roughly 100,000 clones, nearly 90% of them seen just once. The sample was peripheral blood, taken 28 days after the second AZD1222 dose. Receptors originate from an adult who received the AZD1222 COVID-19 vaccine. The CDR3 runs from the conserved cysteine through the conserved F or W. Each record gives: J gene, clone size, D gene, V gene, CDR3 DNA, CDR3 protein. A D gene is named only where the DNA matches it firmly. Clone size, where shown, is once, few, many, or a class for clones that have expanded.

j_gene: TRBJ2-1; abundance: -; d_gene: TRBD2; v_gene: TRBV7-9; CDR3nt: TGTGCCAGCAGCCCAAGTTCGGTAGCGGGAGAGGTTGGCAATGAGCAGTTCTTC; CDR3aa: CASSPSSVAGEVGNEQFF
j_gene: TRBJ1-5; abundance: -; d_gene: -; v_gene: TRBV12-3/TRBV12-4; CDR3nt: TGTGCCAGCAGTTTGTTCCCGTATCAGCCCCAGCATTTT; CDR3aa: CASSLFPYQPQHF
j_gene: TRBJ1-1; abundance: -; d_gene: -; v_gene: TRBV27; CDR3nt: TGTGCCAGCGGATTATATTTTAGCACTGAAGCTTTCTTT; CDR3aa: CASGLYFSTEAFF
j_gene: TRBJ2-3; abundance: -; d_gene: -; v_gene: TRBV7-9; CDR3nt: TGTGCCAGCAGCCTGCAGGGATTGGATACGCAGTATTTT; CDR3aa: CASSLQGLDTQYF
j_gene: TRBJ2-7; abundance: large; d_gene: -; v_gene: TRBV7-9; CDR3nt: TGTGCCAGCAGCTTCGACTCCTACGAGCAGTACTTC; CDR3aa: CASSFDSYEQYF
j_gene: TRBJ1-5; abundance: once; d_gene: -; v_gene: TRBV18; CDR3nt: TGTGCCAGCTCACCAGGAGATAGCAATCAGCCCCAGCATTTT; CDR3aa: CASSPGDSNQPQHF
j_gene: TRBJ1-2; abundance: -; d_gene: -; v_gene: TRBV27; CDR3nt: TGTGCCAGCAGTTTATCGGGCGGTGGCTATGGCTACACCTTC; CDR3aa: CASSLSGGGYGYTF
j_gene: TRBJ2-1; abundance: -; d_gene: -; v_gene: TRBV7-2; CDR3nt: TGTGCCAGCAGCTTAGAACAAGGTCCTAAGAAGTTCTTC; CDR3aa: CASSLEQGPKKFF
j_gene: TRBJ1-2; abundance: -; d_gene: -; v_gene: TRBV23-1; CDR3nt: TGCGCCAGCAGTCAATACACGGGTGACCATGGCTACACCTTC; CDR3aa: CASSQYTGDHGYTF
j_gene: TRBJ2-7; abundance: -; d_gene: TRBD1; v_gene: TRBV30; CDR3nt: TGTGCCTGGAAACCAGACAGGGCTTACGACGAGCAGTACTTC; CDR3aa: CAWKPDRAYDEQYF
j_gene: TRBJ1-2; abundance: few; d_gene: -; v_gene: TRBV29-1; CDR3nt: TGCAGCTCCTTTCGCGAGGGCATCCTCTATGGCTACACCTTC; CDR3aa: CSSFREGILYGYTF
j_gene: TRBJ1-1; abundance: -; d_gene: -; v_gene: TRBV30; CDR3nt: TGTGCCTTAGACGGGGGACGCAACACTGAAGCTTTCTTT; CDR3aa: CALDGGRNTEAFF
j_gene: TRBJ1-1; abundance: -; d_gene: -; v_gene: TRBV7-3; CDR3nt: TGTGCCAGCAGCTTAAATCCACAGGGTTCGAACACTGAAGCTTTCTTT; CDR3aa: CASSLNPQGSNTEAFF
j_gene: TRBJ2-7; abundance: -; d_gene: -; v_gene: TRBV7-2; CDR3nt: TGTGCCAGCAGTTATAAAACTAGTTTCTACGAGCAGTACTTC; CDR3aa: CASSYKTSFYEQYF
j_gene: TRBJ2-7; abundance: -; d_gene: -; v_gene: TRBV7-2; CDR3nt: TGTGCCAGCAGCTTAGGTTATGGGGCAGCCTACGAGCAGTACTTC; CDR3aa: CASSLGYGAAYEQYF
j_gene: TRBJ2-5; abundance: -; d_gene: TRBD2; v_gene: TRBV7-2; CDR3nt: TGTGCCAGCAGCCCCAGACCCGGGACTAGCGGGAGGGCCGCAGAGACCCAGTACTTC; CDR3aa: CASSPRPGTSGRAAETQYF
j_gene: TRBJ2-4; abundance: once; d_gene: TRBD2; v_gene: TRBV28; CDR3nt: TGTGCCAGCAGTACCACCTCTTGGCGGGAGTACCCAAACATTCAGTACTTC; CDR3aa: CASSTTSWREYPNIQYF
j_gene: TRBJ2-7; abundance: -; d_gene: -; v_gene: TRBV11-1; CDR3nt: TGTGCCAGCTCGCGCACCCCCTACGAGCAGTACTTC; CDR3aa: CASSRTPYEQYF